This TCR beta chain was sequenced during a study of blood T cell repertoires in COVID-19. Study background: In Cohort 3, a recovered donor had either two negative PCRs, clearance, or symptom resolution.

The CDR3 runs to 13 residues. V lost 7 bases and J lost 10, with 16 bases in between. TCRdb keeps only in-frame clones here, not all; method: immunoSEQ multiplex PCR. The sample holds fewer than 250,000 clones, around 86% seen once. Grouping used clinical history reported by participants in a survey and questionnaire. The origin of this receptor is a man between 25 and 39 years old in a cohort exposed to, infected with or recovered from COVID-19 (not recorded which). This chain joins TRBV12-3 or TRBV12-4 and TRBJ1-4; a possible D gene is TRBD1 (6 bases). Specimen: PBMCs or T cells enriched from blood (not recorded which). CDR3 residues: CASKDRCRGKLFF. The CDR3 region has the DNA TGTGCCAGCAAAGACAGGTGTAGAGGAAAACTGTTTTTT.